These T cell receptor beta chains were read from a single sample in a study of early T cells in non-severe SARS-CoV-2 infection. A single record per CDR3 protein comes from TCRdb applying MiXCR to the 5' RACE reads. The repertoire holds about 48,000 distinct CDR3 sequences, about 12% seen once, with about 9.4% in the top ten. Sequenced: whole blood. These receptors came from an adult who was a healthcare worker with PCR-confirmed SARS-CoV-2 infection or an uninfected control (not recorded which). The CDR3 runs from the conserved cysteine through the conserved F or W. D genes are given only for firm matches. Size values are once, few and many counts, or a class for expanded clones, and some rows have none.

cdr3_nt: TGCGCCAGCAGCTTGGTTTTAGGACGGCAGATTCTAAACACCGGGGAGCTGTTTTTT
cdr3_aa: CASSLVLGRQILNTGELFF
v_call: TRBV5-1
clone_size: NA
d_call: NA
j_call: TRBJ2-2

cdr3_nt: TGCAGCGTTTCCGGACACGCCCAAGGGGGAGCCCGGGGGGCTTTCTTT
cdr3_aa: CSVSGHAQGGARGAFF
v_call: TRBV29-1
clone_size: NA
d_call: NA
j_call: TRBJ1-1

cdr3_nt: TGTGCCAGCAGCGCTAACAGGGCCGGAAACACCATATATTTT
cdr3_aa: CASSANRAGNTIYF
v_call: TRBV11-2
clone_size: many
d_call: NA
j_call: TRBJ1-3

cdr3_nt: TGTGCCAGCTCACCAGTCATGGAAAACTATGGCTACACCTTC
cdr3_aa: CASSPVMENYGYTF
v_call: TRBV18
clone_size: many
d_call: NA
j_call: TRBJ1-2

cdr3_nt: TGCAGCGTTGGTGCAGGGTACACCGGGGAGCTGTTTTTT
cdr3_aa: CSVGAGYTGELFF
v_call: TRBV29-1
clone_size: few
d_call: NA
j_call: TRBJ2-2

cdr3_nt: TGTGCCAGCAGCTCCTCGAACAGGGGGGAGCAGTTCTTC
cdr3_aa: CASSSSNRGEQFF
v_call: TRBV7-3
clone_size: many
d_call: TRBD1
j_call: TRBJ2-1

cdr3_nt: TGTGCCAGCAGTTCTCCCGGGACAGGGGGCTACACTGAAGCTTTCTTT
cdr3_aa: CASSSPGTGGYTEAFF
v_call: TRBV27
clone_size: NA
d_call: TRBD1
j_call: TRBJ1-1

cdr3_nt: TGTGCCATCAGTGAGTCGGGGGGGACAGGTCGCGAGCAGTACTTC
cdr3_aa: CAISESGGTGREQYF
v_call: TRBV10-3
clone_size: NA
d_call: NA
j_call: TRBJ2-7

cdr3_nt: TGTGCCAGCAGCGCCAAGATGATGACAGGGCCCACTGAAGCTTTCTTT
cdr3_aa: CASSAKMMTGPTEAFF
v_call: TRBV9
clone_size: NA
d_call: TRBD1
j_call: TRBJ1-1

cdr3_nt: TGCAGTGCTAGTACAGGGCGGAATGAGCAGTTCTTC
cdr3_aa: CSASTGRNEQFF
v_call: TRBV20-1
clone_size: NA
d_call: NA
j_call: TRBJ2-1

cdr3_nt: TGTGCCAGCAGGGACAGGGGGCTAATCGGCAATGAGCAGTTCTTC
cdr3_aa: CASRDRGLIGNEQFF
v_call: TRBV6-1
clone_size: many
d_call: TRBD1
j_call: TRBJ2-1

cdr3_nt: TGTGCCAGCAGCTCTGCAGGGGTCGGGACCGGGGAGCTGTTTTTT
cdr3_aa: CASSSAGVGTGELFF
v_call: TRBV7-3
clone_size: many
d_call: NA
j_call: TRBJ2-2

cdr3_nt: TGTGCCAGCAGCCAAGGCGAATATGGCTACACCTTC
cdr3_aa: CASSQGEYGYTF
v_call: TRBV3-1
clone_size: NA
d_call: NA
j_call: TRBJ1-2

cdr3_nt: TGTGCCAGCAACCGAGGGGGGACAGGGGACGGCTACACCTTC
cdr3_aa: CASNRGGTGDGYTF
v_call: TRBV6-1
clone_size: NA
d_call: TRBD1
j_call: TRBJ1-2

cdr3_nt: TGTGCCAGCAGCTACTTCCATCCGGATAACTATGGCTACACCTTC
cdr3_aa: CASSYFHPDNYGYTF
v_call: TRBV7-9
clone_size: few
d_call: NA
j_call: TRBJ1-2

cdr3_nt: TGTGCCAGTAGGAAGCCTGGGGAGCTGTTTTTT
cdr3_aa: CASRKPGELFF
v_call: TRBV19
clone_size: many
d_call: NA
j_call: TRBJ2-2

cdr3_nt: TGCAGCGTCGGTATCAGCGGGAGGACCTACAATGAGCAGTTCTTC
cdr3_aa: CSVGISGRTYNEQFF
v_call: TRBV29-1
clone_size: many
d_call: TRBD2
j_call: TRBJ2-1

cdr3_nt: TGTGCCAGCAGTGAATTGATCCGGTTTTCTGAAGCTTTCTTT
cdr3_aa: CASSELIRFSEAFF
v_call: TRBV6-1
clone_size: many
d_call: NA
j_call: TRBJ1-1

cdr3_nt: TGCGCCAGCAGCCAAAATTACGAGCAGTACTTC
cdr3_aa: CASSQNYEQYF
v_call: TRBV5-1
clone_size: NA
d_call: NA
j_call: TRBJ2-7

cdr3_nt: TGTGCCAGCAGGGGGGACAGCCGGAGCTCCTACGAGCAGTACTTC
cdr3_aa: CASRGDSRSSYEQYF
v_call: TRBV6-5
clone_size: NA
d_call: TRBD1
j_call: TRBJ2-7

cdr3_nt: TGTGCCAGCAGTGAATCCGGGCTCGGATACTCCTACGAGCAGTACTTC
cdr3_aa: CASSESGLGYSYEQYF
v_call: TRBV25-1
clone_size: few
d_call: NA
j_call: TRBJ2-7

cdr3_nt: TGTGCCATCAGCGATAGCAATCAGCCCCAGCATTTT
cdr3_aa: CAISDSNQPQHF
v_call: TRBV10-3
clone_size: many
d_call: NA
j_call: TRBJ1-5

cdr3_nt: TGTGCCAGCAGCTTAGGGGCGACAGTTGAAAAACTGTTTTTT
cdr3_aa: CASSLGATVEKLFF
v_call: TRBV7-9
clone_size: many
d_call: NA
j_call: TRBJ1-4

cdr3_nt: TGTGCCAGCAGTCTTCCTGCACTCAAGCCTGGAAACACCATATATTTT
cdr3_aa: CASSLPALKPGNTIYF
v_call: TRBV12-3/TRBV12-4
clone_size: many
d_call: NA
j_call: TRBJ1-3

cdr3_nt: TGTGCCAGCAGCCCTTTGTCCGGGACCGTCGATAGCAATCAGCCCCAGCATTTT
cdr3_aa: CASSPLSGTVDSNQPQHF
v_call: TRBV7-9
clone_size: many
d_call: NA
j_call: TRBJ1-5

cdr3_nt: TGTGCCAGCAGGATACCTGACAGGTTCCCCTCCGAGCAGTACTTC
cdr3_aa: CASRIPDRFPSEQYF
v_call: TRBV28
clone_size: few
d_call: NA
j_call: TRBJ2-7

cdr3_nt: TGCAGTGCTAGAGAGGGCGGTGAAAGTGAAGCTTTCTTT
cdr3_aa: CSAREGGESEAFF
v_call: TRBV20-1
clone_size: few
d_call: NA
j_call: TRBJ1-1

cdr3_nt: TGTGCCAGCAGCTTGGCCGGGACGGATGAGCAGTTCTTC
cdr3_aa: CASSLAGTDEQFF
v_call: TRBV11-2
clone_size: few
d_call: NA
j_call: TRBJ2-1

cdr3_nt: TGCGCCAGCAGCCAAGTACGGATGAACACTGAAGCTTTCTTT
cdr3_aa: CASSQVRMNTEAFF
v_call: TRBV4-1
clone_size: NA
d_call: NA
j_call: TRBJ1-1

cdr3_nt: TGTGCCAGCAGTTTGGGGCGGGTAGGGTCTGAAGCTTTCTTT
cdr3_aa: CASSLGRVGSEAFF
v_call: TRBV28
clone_size: NA
d_call: NA
j_call: TRBJ1-1

cdr3_nt: TGTGCCAGCAAAAGCCCGGGACAGGGAAACTATGGCTACACCTTC
cdr3_aa: CASKSPGQGNYGYTF
v_call: TRBV27
clone_size: many
d_call: TRBD1
j_call: TRBJ1-2

cdr3_nt: TGTGCCAGCAGTTTAGTTTCCCCAGGGGTTAGCAATCAGCCCCAGCATTTT
cdr3_aa: CASSLVSPGVSNQPQHF
v_call: TRBV27
clone_size: many
d_call: NA
j_call: TRBJ1-5

cdr3_nt: TGTGCCAGCAGTTCACTGAGCGGGAGGGCTCTGGATACGCAGTATTTT
cdr3_aa: CASSSLSGRALDTQYF
v_call: TRBV28
clone_size: many
d_call: TRBD2
j_call: TRBJ2-3

cdr3_nt: TGTGCCAGCAGCCGACAGGCCTCTGGGGCCAACGTCCTGACTTTC
cdr3_aa: CASSRQASGANVLTF
v_call: TRBV6-2/TRBV6-3
clone_size: NA
d_call: NA
j_call: TRBJ2-6

cdr3_nt: TGTGCCAGCAGCCCAGCCGGGCGGAACACTGAAGCTTTCTTT
cdr3_aa: CASSPAGRNTEAFF
v_call: TRBV12-3/TRBV12-4
clone_size: NA
d_call: NA
j_call: TRBJ1-1

cdr3_nt: TGTGCCAGTAGTGTTGGCGGACAGGGGACCTACGAGCAGTACTTC
cdr3_aa: CASSVGGQGTYEQYF
v_call: TRBV19
clone_size: NA
d_call: TRBD1
j_call: TRBJ2-7

cdr3_nt: TGCAGCGTAAAAGGACGGCTCGGGGAGCAGTACTTC
cdr3_aa: CSVKGRLGEQYF
v_call: TRBV29-1
clone_size: NA
d_call: NA
j_call: TRBJ2-7

cdr3_nt: TGCAGTGCTCAGAGCTCGACAGGCTACGAGCAGTACTTC
cdr3_aa: CSAQSSTGYEQYF
v_call: TRBV20-1
clone_size: few
d_call: NA
j_call: TRBJ2-7

cdr3_nt: TGTGCCAGCAGCTTAGCGCTGAGACAGGGGGATGGGGAGCAGTTCTTC
cdr3_aa: CASSLALRQGDGEQFF
v_call: TRBV11-1
clone_size: few
d_call: TRBD1
j_call: TRBJ2-1

cdr3_nt: TGTGCCAGCAGCCAATGGACTAGCGGGAGCCCTTCCTACGAGCAGTACTTC
cdr3_aa: CASSQWTSGSPSYEQYF
v_call: TRBV3-1
clone_size: few
d_call: TRBD2
j_call: TRBJ2-7

cdr3_nt: TGTGCCAGCAGTTTGACAGGGCTCTCTGGAAACACCATATATTTT
cdr3_aa: CASSLTGLSGNTIYF
v_call: TRBV6-5
clone_size: many
d_call: TRBD1
j_call: TRBJ1-3

cdr3_nt: TGCGCCAGCAGCGGGTCCCGACAGAGAAGCACAGATACGCAGTATTTT
cdr3_aa: CASSGSRQRSTDTQYF
v_call: TRBV5-1
clone_size: few
d_call: NA
j_call: TRBJ2-3

cdr3_nt: TGTGCCAGCAGCGCCTCTAGCGAGAATTACTACGAGCAGTACTTC
cdr3_aa: CASSASSENYYEQYF
v_call: TRBV7-9
clone_size: many
d_call: NA
j_call: TRBJ2-7

cdr3_nt: TGTGCCAGCAGCCGCCCAACTAGCGGGGGGACCACCGAAACAGATACGCAGTATTTT
cdr3_aa: CASSRPTSGGTTETDTQYF
v_call: TRBV9
clone_size: few
d_call: TRBD2
j_call: TRBJ2-3

cdr3_nt: TGTGCCAGCAGTGAAACCCCAAATGAGCAGTTCTTC
cdr3_aa: CASSETPNEQFF
v_call: TRBV2
clone_size: many
d_call: NA
j_call: TRBJ2-1

cdr3_nt: TGTGCCAGCAGCCTAGGACTAGCGGGGAACCAAGAGACCCAGTACTTC
cdr3_aa: CASSLGLAGNQETQYF
v_call: TRBV5-4
clone_size: many
d_call: TRBD2
j_call: TRBJ2-5

cdr3_nt: TGCAGCGTTGAGGCTCACACAGATACGCAGTATTTT
cdr3_aa: CSVEAHTDTQYF
v_call: TRBV29-1
clone_size: few
d_call: NA
j_call: TRBJ2-3

cdr3_nt: TGTGCCAGCAGTCCTCGACGAGGGATCTATGGCTACACCTTC
cdr3_aa: CASSPRRGIYGYTF
v_call: TRBV5-4
clone_size: many
d_call: NA
j_call: TRBJ1-2

cdr3_nt: TGTGCCAGCAGTGTCCAGAATGGTCCCGATACGCAGTATTTT
cdr3_aa: CASSVQNGPDTQYF
v_call: TRBV6-1
clone_size: few
d_call: NA
j_call: TRBJ2-3

cdr3_nt: TGCGCCAGCAGCCAAGATAGTCAAAGTTTGAGGTTGGGGGAGTCCTACGAGCAGTACTTC
cdr3_aa: CASSQDSQSLRLGESYEQYF
v_call: TRBV4-1
clone_size: few
d_call: NA
j_call: TRBJ2-7

cdr3_nt: TGCGCCAGCAGCTTGGAGGCCCACTCTGGAAACACCATATATTTT
cdr3_aa: CASSLEAHSGNTIYF
v_call: TRBV5-1
clone_size: NA
d_call: NA
j_call: TRBJ1-3

cdr3_nt: TGTGCCAGCAGCAGGGGGACTAGCGGGGGCACCGGGGAGCTGTTTTTT
cdr3_aa: CASSRGTSGGTGELFF
v_call: TRBV11-3
clone_size: few
d_call: TRBD2
j_call: TRBJ2-2

cdr3_nt: TGCAGTGAACAGGGTGACTACGAGCAGTACTTC
cdr3_aa: CSEQGDYEQYF
v_call: TRBV20-1
clone_size: many
d_call: NA
j_call: TRBJ2-7